This T cell receptor beta chain is from a study of tumor-infiltrating lymphocytes in primary liver carcinoma. The study, taken as a whole, reports: Tumors had a top-250-clone fraction that was significantly higher than blood (p = 0.039). Less overlap was seen in tumor-adjacent and tumor-blood pairs than in tumor region pairs.

Constant-region priming of roughly 490 ng total RNA yielded TCR beta cDNA. ARM-PCR, slightly modified, supplied the TCR beta libraries through three nested multiplex PCR rounds. TCRdb redid the calling of the multiplex PCR reads with MiXCR, one entry per CDR3 protein. The table has under 200,000 distinct CDR3 sequences, roughly 61% seen once. The authors took blood RNA from unsorted whole blood and also extracted germline DNA. About this clonotype itself: Its antigen is unknown.

The sample consisted of peripheral blood. The TCR sequence derives from a woman aged 55-70 years with primary liver carcinoma and hepatitis B virus infection.

The CDR3 DNA reads TGCAGCGTTGGACAATCACACACGGAGTATTTT. Encoded protein: CSVGQSHTEYF. This chain joins TRBV29-1 and TRBJ2-3; D remains unclear. In germline, CDR1 is SQVTM, CDR2 ANQGSEA. The length of the CDR3 is 11 residues. V shed 4 bases and J shed 13 bases, with 15 bases lying between them.